The clone carrying this TCR beta chain occurred a few times. Its antigen is as yet unknown. The sample belongs to a study of T-cell memory formation after mild COVID-19. General study results and limits: The authors did not confirm SARS-CoV-2 specificity of second-wave clones peaking day 37.

TCRdb reprocessed the 5' RACE reads with MiXCR, giving one entry per CDR3 protein. The sample consists of 250,000 to 300,000 distinct CDR3 sequences, about 16% of them appearing once. This receptor was identified in a man between 18 and 29 years old who had mild COVID-19 (a few samples of this study predate the infection). Cell type and time point are not known. Sequencing was performed on PBMCs or a T cell subset sorted from them (not recorded which).

The chain's CDR3 is CASMANTEAFF. DNA for the CDR3: TGTGCCAGCATGGCGAACACTGAAGCTTTCTTT. This chain uses TRBV7-6 with TRBJ1-1; the D is unclear. The V gene's germline CDR1 is SGHVS and CDR2 FNYEAQ. This CDR3 spans 11 amino acids. Trimming pared 7 bases from V and 1 base from J, leaving 4 bases between.